One sample yielded the 28 T cell receptor beta chains listed below, sequenced in a study of human T cells and chemical hapten exposure. Noted time point: pre-sensitization, week 0. Treatment noted: therapeutic diphenylcyclopropenone sensitization with weekly scalp DPC. One entry per CDR3 protein results from TCRdb running MiXCR on the RACE reads. In the table there are approximately 260,000 distinct CDR3 sequences, roughly 8% of which are singletons. Sequences were derived from whole blood, sampled in connection with sensitization to the hapten diphenylcyclopropenone (DPC). These receptors all come from a man younger than 35 with alopecia areata. Some clones in this sample may be carry-over from other donors' samples.

This clonotype was seen ten or more times. V and J are TRBV11-2 and TRBJ2-7; D unclear. Germline V gene lookup returns CDR1 SGHAT and CDR2 FQNNGV. The CDR3 spans 14 residues. Trimming removed 0 bases from V and 2 bases from J, with 8 bases in between. Here the CDR3 reads CASSLEIETYEQYF. The CDR3, as DNA: TGTGCCAGCAGCTTAGAAATAGAAACCTACGAGCAGTACTTC.

The sample holds a few counts of this clonotype. The V call is TRBV4-3, the J call TRBJ2-3; TRBD2 is a possible D gene (5 bases). The CDR3 totals 13 residues. Germline V gene lookup returns CDR1 LGHNA and CDR2 YSLEER. V lost 1 base and J 10 bases, leaving 12 bases between the germline ends. The CDR3 is CASSQVTRTPQYF. CDR3 DNA sequence: TGCGCCAGCAGCCAAGTTACTAGGACGCCGCAGTATTTT.

This clonotype was seen repeatedly, ten times or more. The chain combines TRBV20-1 with TRBJ1-5, with D perhaps TRBD1 (6 bases). This CDR3 comprises 15 residues. V lost 5 bases and J lost 0, with 14 bases in between. Germline V gene data show CDR1 as DFQATT and CDR2 as SNEGSKA (reference sequence). In DNA, the CDR3 is TGCAGTGCTGTGACAGGTGAATATAGCAATCAGCCCCAGCATTTT. It translates to CSAVTGEYSNQPQHF.

The rearrangement links TRBV7-2 to TRBJ2-1; 11 nucleotides match TRBD2. J lost 6 bases, V lost 3 bases, and 10 bases had no gene match. The germline V gene encodes CDR1 SGHTA and CDR2 FQGNSA. The CDR3 has 17 amino acids. DNA for the CDR3: TGTGCCAGCAGCTTTGCCCCGACTAGCGGGGCTAGCAATGAGCAGTTCTTC. It yields the protein CASSFAPTSGASNEQFF. Filled out from reference TRBV7-2 and TRBJ2-1, the complete variable domain reads GAGVSQSPSNKVTEKGKDVELRCDPISGHTALYWYRQSLGQGLEFLIYFQGNSAPDKSGLPSDRFSAERTGGSVSTLTIQRTQQEDSAVYLCASSFAPTSGASNEQFFGPGTRLTVL.

The chain has TRBV29-1 and TRBJ2-3; D perhaps matches TRBD2 (5 bases). V dropped 0 bases and J dropped 7 bases, with 11 bases sitting between them. CDR3 length: 13 residues. Germline V gene sequence: CDR1 SQVTM, CDR2 ANQGSEA. The CDR3 nucleotides read TGCAGCGTTGAAGATCGTTCGGGATATACGCAGTATTTT. Translation: CSVEDRSGYTQYF.

V gene TRBV28 combines with J gene TRBJ1-1; D is possibly TRBD1 (6 bases). The CDR3 spans 13 residues. Trimming left V 4 bases short and J 3 bases short, with 9 bases between. The germline V gene encodes CDR1 MDHEN and CDR2 SYDVKM. The CDR3 sequence is CASSSAGDTEAFF. The CDR3 nucleotides are TGTGCCAGCAGTTCAGCAGGGGACACTGAAGCTTTCTTT.

This clonotype was picked up a small number of times. V and J are TRBV4-3 and TRBJ1-2; D call uncertain. V was cut by 3 bases and J by 4 bases, with 18 bases left in between. CDR1 is LGHNA and CDR2 is YSLEER in the germline V gene. This CDR3 is 16 amino acids long. CDR3 region: CASSHTPEPGSYGYTF. As DNA, the CDR3 is TGCGCCAGCAGCCATACCCCGGAGCCCGGTAGCTATGGCTACACCTTC.

The chain joins TRBV12-3 or TRBV12-4 to TRBJ2-1; 7 bases map to TRBD1. This CDR3 is 13 amino acids long. V lost 5 bases, J lost 8 bases, and 6 bases stayed unmatched. The DNA for the CDR3 is TGTGCCAGCAGTCCCCAGACAGGGTATGAGCAGTTCTTC. This codes for CASSPQTGYEQFF.

The chain recombines TRBV6-1 with TRBJ1-5; D unclear. The CDR3 is 13 residues long. Germline V gene lookup returns CDR1 MNHNS and CDR2 SASEGT. The V end lost 4 bases, the J end lost 6 bases, and 10 bases lay between the germline ends. The CDR3 nucleotides read TGTGCCAGCAGTGTGGGGAATGCTCAGCCCCAGCATTTT. Translating gives CASSVGNAQPQHF.

In this sample, this clonotype turned up a few times. The V and J genes are TRBV3-1 and TRBJ2-1; 8 bases map to TRBD2. The germline V gene encodes CDR1 LGHDT and CDR2 YNNKEL (reference sequence). The CDR3 length is 14 residues. Trimming cost V 5 bases and J 5 bases; bases outside gene matches: 5. The CDR3 coding sequence is TGTGCCAGCAGCTACCGCGGGGGGCACAATGAGCAGTTCTTC. Protein sequence: CASSYRGGHNEQFF.

The rearrangement uses TRBV16 and TRBJ1-2, with D uncertain. Germline V CDR1 and CDR2: KGHSY, FQNENV. Trimming took 4 bases from V and 2 from J, leaving 14 bases between them. This CDR3 is 15 amino acids long. The CDR3 coding sequence is TGTGCCAGCAGCCGCTCGAGGTCAGTCAACTATGGCTACACCTTC. It translates to CASSRSRSVNYGYTF.

This clonotype was seen a handful of times. The V gene is TRBV4-3, the J gene TRBJ1-6; no firm D call. Germline CDR1 LGHNA, CDR2 YSLEER. The CDR3 has 17 amino acids. Trimming removed 0 bases from V and 7 bases from J, with 16 bases in between. The CDR3: CASSQDNPGLFNSPLHF. The CDR3 DNA sequence: TGCGCCAGCAGCCAAGATAACCCGGGTCTATTCAATTCACCCCTCCACTTT.

A remark on this clonotype: One end of the junction fails to match germline, which may point to a read error. The chain is built from TRBV6-5 and TRBJ1-5; 9 bases align to TRBD1. This CDR3 has 16 residues. The germline V gene encodes CDR1 MNHEY and CDR2 SVGAGI. In DNA, the CDR3 is TGTGCCAGCAGTTCCGTCGGACAGGGGCTCAATCAGCCCCGGCATTTT. It translates to CASSSVGQGLNQPRHF.

The chain links TRBV5-1 to TRBJ1-1, with 7 positions matching TRBD1. Losses at the gene ends were 1 base for V and 6 bases for J; bases not matched to a gene: 6. The CDR3 has 14 residues. CDR1 is SGHRS and CDR2 is YFSETQ in the germline V gene. CDR3 sequence: CASSLQTGRAEAFF. The CDR3 DNA reads as TGCGCCAGCAGCTTGCAGACAGGGAGGGCTGAAGCTTTCTTT.

At least ten counts were recorded for this clonotype. The chain uses TRBV11-2 and TRBJ2-1, with unresolved D. V was pared by 1 base and J by 2 bases, with 9 bases between. This CDR3 contains 15 residues. Per germline, CDR1 SGHAT and CDR2 FQNNGV. CDR3 amino acids: CASSLVKGTYNEQFF. The CDR3, as DNA: TGTGCCAGCAGCTTAGTAAAGGGAACCTACAATGAGCAGTTCTTC.

J is TRBJ2-3 and V is TRBV6-2 or TRBV6-3; TRBD1 matches 10 bases. With 5 bases clipped from V and 3 bases from J, the junction kept 11 bases outside the gene matches. The CDR3 totals 17 residues. Per germline, CDR1 MNHEY and CDR2 SVGEGT. The CDR3 DNA reads TGTGCCAGCAGTGAGACAGGGGGCGGATGGTTGACAGATACGCAGTATTTT. Its translation is CASSETGGGWLTDTQYF.

This clonotype was detected many times. This chain uses TRBV7-2 with TRBJ1-1; D is uncertain. This CDR3 has 13 residues. V was clipped by 1 base and J by 0 bases, with 3 bases between them. Germline CDR1 and CDR2: SGHTA and FQGNSA. DNA of the CDR3: TGTGCCAGCAGCTTAGACTTGAACACTGAAGCTTTCTTT. This translates into CASSLDLNTEAFF.

This clonotype was picked up many times. V is TRBV27 and J is TRBJ1-2; perhaps TRBD1 as D (5 bases). Trimming pared 3 bases from V and 4 bases from J, leaving 9 bases between. Germline V CDR1 and CDR2: MNHEY, SMNVEV (reference sequence). CDR3 length equals 13 residues. The CDR3 here is CASSLAGLYGYTF. DNA for the CDR3: TGTGCCAGCAGTTTGGCAGGGCTCTATGGCTACACCTTC.

CDR3 DNA: TGTGCCAGCAGACTAAATAATTCACCCCTCCACTTT. Translated: CASRLNNSPLHF. The chain joins TRBV2 to TRBJ1-6, with no clear D. The CDR3 covers 12 residues. CDR1 and CDR2 (germline): SNHLY, FYNNEI. With 6 bases removed from V and 5 bases from J, the gap between germline ends came to 5 bases.

This clonotype showed up many times. The chain employs TRBV7-3 and TRBJ2-2; no reliable D call. This CDR3 has 16 residues. Trimming stripped 1 base from V and 1 base from J, with 10 bases between. CDR1 and CDR2 from the germline V gene are SGHTA and FQGTGA. The chain's CDR3 is CASSLKTKENTGELFF. CDR3 DNA sequence: TGTGCCAGCAGCTTAAAGACAAAAGAGAACACCGGGGAGCTGTTTTTT.

This clonotype showed up many times. V and J are TRBV10-3 and TRBJ2-3; no clear D. Trimming took 7 bases from V and 6 from J, leaving 20 bases between them. The CDR3 runs to 15 residues. Germline loops: CDR1 ENHRY, CDR2 SYGVKD. Here the CDR3 DNA reads TGTGCCATCACTAAGGAAGGCATTGTTCAGGATACGCAGTATTTT. Amino acid sequence: CAITKEGIVQDTQYF.

V is TRBV3-1 and J is TRBJ1-5; no clear D. Trimming pared 3 bases from V and 6 bases from J, leaving 9 bases between. Germline V lookup: CDR1 LGHDT, CDR2 YNNKEL (reference sequence). CDR3 length equals 13 residues. The CDR3 DNA is TGTGCCAGCAGCCAGGGCGGAAGTCAGCCCCAGCATTTT. This sequence encodes CASSQGGSQPQHF.

In its sample, this clonotype was seen a few times. This chain joins TRBV6-6 and TRBJ2-2; D is possibly TRBD1 or TRBD2 (5 bases each). Germline CDR1 and CDR2: MNHNY and SVGAGI (reference sequence). The CDR3 is made up of 14 amino acids. The V gene lost 6 bases and the J gene lost 7 bases, with 15 bases spanning the gap. CDR3 DNA sequence: TGTGCCAGCAGAAACCGGGGCGTGAGCGGGGAGCTGTTTTTT. Its translation: CASRNRGVSGELFF.

The chain recombines TRBV2 with TRBJ2-2; D unclear. The V end lost 4 bases, the J end lost 2 bases, and 11 bases lay between the germline ends. This CDR3 contains 15 residues. Germline V gene lookup returns CDR1 SNHLY and CDR2 FYNNEI. CDR3 coding DNA: TGTGCCAGCAGTGGGTCAGCCTCTAACACCGGGGAGCTGTTTTTT. Translating gives CASSGSASNTGELFF.

J is TRBJ2-1 and V is TRBV7-3; no definite D call. The V gene lost 2 bases and the J gene lost 10 bases, with 15 bases spanning the gap. CDR1 is SGHTA, CDR2 FQGTGA, per germline. The CDR3 length is 14 residues. CDR3 sequence: CASSLGPGMKEQFF. In nucleotides, the CDR3 is TGTGCCAGCAGCTTAGGGCCGGGCATGAAAGAGCAGTTCTTC. The full variable domain, rest sourced from reference TRBV7-3 and TRBJ2-1, is GAGVSQTPSNKVTEKGKYVELRCDPISGHTALYWYRQSLGQGPEFLIYFQGTGAADDSGLPNDRFFAVRPEGSVSTLKIQRTERGDSAVYLCASSLGPGMKEQFFGPGTRLTVL.

This clonotype was picked up many times. The chain combines TRBV7-9 with TRBJ2-3; no clear D. CDR1 is SEHNR, CDR2 FQNEAQ, per germline (reference sequence). Trimming took 3 bases from V and 10 from J, leaving 20 bases between them. The CDR3 spans 15 residues. CDR3 sequence (DNA): TGTGCCAGCAGCTTCTACGCCCTCGTGCAACCTCCGCAGTATTTT. Amino acids: CASSFYALVQPPQYF.

The rearrangement joins TRBV28 to TRBJ1-1, with 11 nucleotides matching TRBD1. Germline CDR1 and CDR2: MDHEN and SYDVKM. Germline trimming cut 6 bases from V and 8 bases from J; bases unmatched to any gene: 11. CDR3 length: 15 amino acids. The CDR3 reads CASRGPGQGVAEAFF. In DNA, the CDR3 is TGTGCCAGCAGGGGACCGGGACAGGGGGTGGCAGAAGCTTTCTTT.

This clonotype came up a few times. The chain links TRBV29-1 to TRBJ1-1; D not resolved. Germline loops: CDR1 SQVTM, CDR2 ANQGSEA. V was cut by 8 bases and J by 1 base, with 8 bases left in between. The CDR3 extends over 11 amino acids. As DNA, the CDR3 is TGCAGCCCACAGAGGAACACTGAAGCTTTCTTT. Amino acid sequence: CSPQRNTEAFF.